One TCR beta chain is described in this entry. No antigen is known for it. The data belong to a study of post-analysis software for immune sequencing data. The study's findings and limits: Samples from one preparation batch, clustered by F measure, grouped strongly together. Relative to controls, patients with multiple sclerosis showed significantly lower normalized Chao1 diversity.

Unique-molecular-identifier-tagged TCR beta cDNA libraries were used. T cells, about 0.9 to 10 million of them, yielded 500,000 to 600,000 cDNA molecules. One entry per CDR3 protein results from TCRdb running MiXCR on the PCR reads. The profile shows about half a million distinct CDR3 sequences, around 31% of them singletons. The receptor was derived from a girl aged 2-17 years with multiple sclerosis. Sequenced input: blood.

The CDR3 nucleotides read TGCAGCGTTGTTGTGGATACGCAGTATTTT. Translation gives CSVVVDTQYF. The chain links TRBV29-1 to TRBJ2-3; D gene uncertain. Trimming took off 4 bases at V and 6 bases at J, with 5 bases between the two ends. Germline V CDR1 and CDR2: SQVTM, ANQGSEA. This CDR3 has 10 amino acids.